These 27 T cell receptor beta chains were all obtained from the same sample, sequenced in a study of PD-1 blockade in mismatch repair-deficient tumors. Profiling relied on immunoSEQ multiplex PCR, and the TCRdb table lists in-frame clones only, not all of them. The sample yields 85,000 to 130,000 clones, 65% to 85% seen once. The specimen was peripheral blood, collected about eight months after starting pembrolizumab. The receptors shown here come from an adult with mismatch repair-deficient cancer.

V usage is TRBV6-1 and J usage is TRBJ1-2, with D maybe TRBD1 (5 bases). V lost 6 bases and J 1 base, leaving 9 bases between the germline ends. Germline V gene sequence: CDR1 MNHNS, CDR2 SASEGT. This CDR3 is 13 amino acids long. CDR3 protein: CASRSDSNYGYTF. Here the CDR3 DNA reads TGTGCCAGCAGGTCCGACAGTAACTATGGCTACACCTTC.

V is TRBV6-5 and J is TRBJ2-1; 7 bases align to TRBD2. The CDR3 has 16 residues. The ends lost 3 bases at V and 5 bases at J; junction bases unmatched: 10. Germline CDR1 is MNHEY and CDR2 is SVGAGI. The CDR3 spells CASSYILARRDNEQFF. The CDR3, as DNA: TGTGCCAGCAGTTATATACTAGCGCGACGGGACAATGAGCAGTTCTTC.

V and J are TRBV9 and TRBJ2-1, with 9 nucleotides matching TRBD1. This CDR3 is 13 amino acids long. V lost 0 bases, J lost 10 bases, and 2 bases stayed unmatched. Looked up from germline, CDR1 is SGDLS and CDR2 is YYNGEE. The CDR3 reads CASSVEDRGEQFF. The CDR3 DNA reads TGTGCCAGCAGCGTAGAGGACAGGGGCGAGCAGTTCTTC.

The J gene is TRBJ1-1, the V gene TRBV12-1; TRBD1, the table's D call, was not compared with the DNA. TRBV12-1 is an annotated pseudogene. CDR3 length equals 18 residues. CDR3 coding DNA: TGTGCCAGCAGCTTCCATCTCATGACAGGGGATAGGAACACTGAAGCTTTCTTT. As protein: CASSFHLMTGDRNTEAFF.

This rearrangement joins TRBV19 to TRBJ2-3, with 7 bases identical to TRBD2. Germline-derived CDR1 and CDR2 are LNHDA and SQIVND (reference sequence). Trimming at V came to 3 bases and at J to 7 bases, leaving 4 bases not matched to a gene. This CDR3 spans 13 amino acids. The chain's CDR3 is CASSIRGENTQYF. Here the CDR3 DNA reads TGTGCCAGTAGTATTCGGGGGGAGAATACGCAGTATTTT.

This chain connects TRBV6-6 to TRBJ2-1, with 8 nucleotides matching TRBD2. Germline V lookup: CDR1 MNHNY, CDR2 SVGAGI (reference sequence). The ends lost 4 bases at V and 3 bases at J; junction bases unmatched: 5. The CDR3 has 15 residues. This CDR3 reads CASSSRGGNYNEQFF. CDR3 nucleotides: TGTGCCAGCAGTTCCCGGGGGGGGAACTACAATGAGCAGTTCTTC.

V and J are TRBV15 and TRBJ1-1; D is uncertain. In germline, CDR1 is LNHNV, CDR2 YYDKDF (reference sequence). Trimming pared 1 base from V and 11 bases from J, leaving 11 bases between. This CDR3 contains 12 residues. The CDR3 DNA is TGTGCCACCAGCAGAGTGGGAGAGAAGGCTTTCTTT. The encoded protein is CATSRVGEKAFF.

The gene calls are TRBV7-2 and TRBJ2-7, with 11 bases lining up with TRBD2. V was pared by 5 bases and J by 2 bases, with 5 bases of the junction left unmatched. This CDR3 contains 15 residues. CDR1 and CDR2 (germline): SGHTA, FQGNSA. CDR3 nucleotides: TGTGCCAGCAGCCAGGGACTAGCGGACACCTACGAGCAGTACTTC. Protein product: CASSQGLADTYEQYF.

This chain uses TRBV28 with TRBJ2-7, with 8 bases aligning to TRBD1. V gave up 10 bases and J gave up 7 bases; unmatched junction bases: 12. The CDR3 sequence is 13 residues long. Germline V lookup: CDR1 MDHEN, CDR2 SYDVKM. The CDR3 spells CAITDRGLLEQYF. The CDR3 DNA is TGTGCCATTACCGACAGGGGCCTCCTAGAGCAGTACTTC. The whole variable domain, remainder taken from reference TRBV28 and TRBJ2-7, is DVKVTQSSRYLVKRTGEKVFLECVQDMDHENMFWYRQDPGLGLRLIYFSYDVKMKEKGDIPEGYSVSREKKERFSLILESASTNQTSMYLCAITDRGLLEQYFGPGTRLTVT.

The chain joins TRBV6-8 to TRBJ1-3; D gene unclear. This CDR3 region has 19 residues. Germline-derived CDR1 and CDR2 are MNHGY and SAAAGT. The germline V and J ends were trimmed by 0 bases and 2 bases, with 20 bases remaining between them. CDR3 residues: CASSYSNVGVGRAGNTIYF. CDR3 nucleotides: TGTGCCAGCAGTTACTCGAATGTTGGGGTAGGGAGAGCTGGAAACACCATATATTTT.

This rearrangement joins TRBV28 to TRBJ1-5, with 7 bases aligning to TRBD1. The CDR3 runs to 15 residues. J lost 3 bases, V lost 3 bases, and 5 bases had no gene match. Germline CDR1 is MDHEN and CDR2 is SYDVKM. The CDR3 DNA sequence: TGTGCCAGCAGTTTTGGGGACAGATTCAATCAGCCCCAGCATTTT. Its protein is CASSFGDRFNQPQHF.

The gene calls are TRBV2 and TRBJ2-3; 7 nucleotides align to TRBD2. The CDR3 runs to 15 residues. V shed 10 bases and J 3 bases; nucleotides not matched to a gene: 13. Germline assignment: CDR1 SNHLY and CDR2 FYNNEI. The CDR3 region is CATLLAEKGTDTQYF. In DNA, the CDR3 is TGTGCCACCCTTCTAGCGGAAAAGGGGACAGATACGCAGTATTTT. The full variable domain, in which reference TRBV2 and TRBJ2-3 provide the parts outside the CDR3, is EPEVTQTPSHQVTQMGQEVILRCVPISNHLYFYWYRQILGQKVEFLVSFYNNEISEKSEIFDDQFSVERPDGSNFTLKIRSTKLEDSAMYFCATLLAEKGTDTQYFGPGTRLTVL.

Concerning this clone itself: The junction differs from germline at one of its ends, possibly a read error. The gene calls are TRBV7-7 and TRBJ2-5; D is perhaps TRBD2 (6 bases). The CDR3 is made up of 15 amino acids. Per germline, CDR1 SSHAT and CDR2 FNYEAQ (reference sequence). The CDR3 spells CASSLTALAQETQYF. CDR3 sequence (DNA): TGTGCTAGCAGCTTAACCGCACTAGCCCAAGAGACCCAGTACTTC. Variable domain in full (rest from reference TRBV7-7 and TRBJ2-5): GAGVSQSPRYKVTKRGQDVTLRCDPISSHATLYWYQQALGQGPEFLTYFNYEAQPDKSGLPSDRFSAERPEGSISTLTIQRTEQRDSAMYRCASSLTALAQETQYFGPGTRLLVL.

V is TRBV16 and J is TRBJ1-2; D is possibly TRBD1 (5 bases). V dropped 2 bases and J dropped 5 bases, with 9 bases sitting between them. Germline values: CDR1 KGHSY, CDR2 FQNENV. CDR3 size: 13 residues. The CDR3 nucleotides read TGTGCCAGCAGCCAAAACGGGGCGTATGGCTACACCTTC. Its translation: CASSQNGAYGYTF. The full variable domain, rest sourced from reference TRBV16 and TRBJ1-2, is GEEVAQTPKHLVRGEGQKAKLYCAPIKGHSYVFWYQQVLKNEFKFLISFQNENVFDETGMPKERFSAKCLPNSPCSLEIQATKLEDSAVYFCASSQNGAYGYTFGSGTRLTVV.

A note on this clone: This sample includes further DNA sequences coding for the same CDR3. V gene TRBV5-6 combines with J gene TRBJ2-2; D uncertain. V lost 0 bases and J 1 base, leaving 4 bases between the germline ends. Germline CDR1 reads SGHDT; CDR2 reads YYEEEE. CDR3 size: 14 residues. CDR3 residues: CASSLGRNTGELFF. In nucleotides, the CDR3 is TGTGCCAGCAGCTTGGGGCGGAACACCGGGGAGCTGTTTTTT.

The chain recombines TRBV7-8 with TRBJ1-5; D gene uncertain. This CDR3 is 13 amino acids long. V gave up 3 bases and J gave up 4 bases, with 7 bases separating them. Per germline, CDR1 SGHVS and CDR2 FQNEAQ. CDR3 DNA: TGTGCCAGCAGCTTGACCGAGAATCAGCCCCAGCATTTT. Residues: CASSLTENQPQHF.

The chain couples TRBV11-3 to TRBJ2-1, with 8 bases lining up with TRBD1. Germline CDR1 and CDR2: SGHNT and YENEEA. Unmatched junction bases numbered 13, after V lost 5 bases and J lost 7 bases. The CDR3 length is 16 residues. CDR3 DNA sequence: TGTGCCAGCAGCGATCAGGGGGCGCCTGGGAGGAATGAGCAGTTCTTC. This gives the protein CASSDQGAPGRNEQFF.

CDR3 nucleotides: TGTGCCATCAGTGAGTTTGACGAGGACAATGAGCAGTTCTTC. This gives the protein CAISEFDEDNEQFF. V gene TRBV10-3 combines with J gene TRBJ2-1; D uncertain. The CDR3 totals 14 residues. CDR1 and CDR2 (germline): ENHRY, SYGVKD. V was cut by 1 base and J by 5 bases, with 9 bases left in between.

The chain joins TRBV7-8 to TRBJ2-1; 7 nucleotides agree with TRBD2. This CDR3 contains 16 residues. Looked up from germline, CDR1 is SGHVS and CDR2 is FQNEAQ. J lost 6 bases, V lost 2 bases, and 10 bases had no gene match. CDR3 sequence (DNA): TGTGCCAGCAGCTTATATGAGGGAGGGCCTGTCAATGAGCAGTTCTTC. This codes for CASSLYEGGPVNEQFF.

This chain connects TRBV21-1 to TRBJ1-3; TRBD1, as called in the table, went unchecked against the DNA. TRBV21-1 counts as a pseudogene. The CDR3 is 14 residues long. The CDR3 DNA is TGTGCCAGCAGCAAAGCAGGGGCCGGAAACACCATATATTTT. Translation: CASSKAGAGNTIYF.

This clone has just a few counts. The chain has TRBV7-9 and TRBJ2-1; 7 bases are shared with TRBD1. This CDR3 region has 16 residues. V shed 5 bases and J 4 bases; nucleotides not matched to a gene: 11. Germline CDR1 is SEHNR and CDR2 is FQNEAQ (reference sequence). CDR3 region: CASSPPPGQKYNEQFF. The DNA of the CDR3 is TGTGCCAGCAGCCCACCTCCGGGACAGAAATACAATGAGCAGTTCTTC.

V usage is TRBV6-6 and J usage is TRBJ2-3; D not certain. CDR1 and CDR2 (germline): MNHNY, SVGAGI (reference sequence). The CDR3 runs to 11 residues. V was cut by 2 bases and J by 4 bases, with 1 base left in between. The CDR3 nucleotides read TGTGCCAGCAGTTACGCAGATACGCAGTATTTT. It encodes CASSYADTQYF.

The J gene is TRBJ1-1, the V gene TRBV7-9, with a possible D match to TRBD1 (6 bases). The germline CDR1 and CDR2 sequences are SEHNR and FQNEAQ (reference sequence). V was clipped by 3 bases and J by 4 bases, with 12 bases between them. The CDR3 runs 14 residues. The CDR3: CASSLQGQGTEAFF. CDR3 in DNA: TGTGCCAGCAGCTTGCAGGGGCAGGGCACTGAAGCTTTCTTT.

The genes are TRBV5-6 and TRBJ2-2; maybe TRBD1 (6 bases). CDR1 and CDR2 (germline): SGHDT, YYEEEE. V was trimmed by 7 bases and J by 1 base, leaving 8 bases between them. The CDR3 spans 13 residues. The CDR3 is CASRRGNTGELFF. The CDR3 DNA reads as TGTGCCAGCCGCAGGGGGAACACCGGGGAGCTGTTTTTT.

The CDR3 here is CASSLGAGGDYEQYF. In nucleotides, the CDR3 is TGCGCCAGCAGCTTGGGGGCGGGAGGGGACTACGAGCAGTACTTC. This sequence joins TRBV5-1 and TRBJ2-7; 9 bases agree with TRBD2. The germline V gene encodes CDR1 SGHRS and CDR2 YFSETQ. V was clipped by 0 bases and J by 3 bases; unmatched bases: 4. The length of the CDR3 is 15 residues.

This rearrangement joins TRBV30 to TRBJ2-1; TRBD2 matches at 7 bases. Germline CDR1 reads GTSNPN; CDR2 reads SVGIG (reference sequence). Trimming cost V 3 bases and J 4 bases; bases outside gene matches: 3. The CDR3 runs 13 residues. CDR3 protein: CAWSSGTYNEQFF. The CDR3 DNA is TGTGCCTGGAGCAGCGGGACTTACAATGAGCAGTTCTTC.

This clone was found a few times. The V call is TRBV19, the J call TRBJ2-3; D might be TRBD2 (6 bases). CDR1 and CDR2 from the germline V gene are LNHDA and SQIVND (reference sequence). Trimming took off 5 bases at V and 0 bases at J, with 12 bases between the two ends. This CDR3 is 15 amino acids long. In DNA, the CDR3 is TGTGCCAGTAGTCCCGACCGGGGGAGCACAGATACGCAGTATTTT. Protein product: CASSPDRGSTDTQYF.